The clone carrying this T cell receptor (beta chain) was recorded many times. The source of the sample is a study of human T cells and chemical hapten exposure. This sample's time point: patch test 2, 6 weeks after DPC sensitization. Treatment described: therapeutic diphenylcyclopropenone sensitization with weekly scalp DPC. Every patch test was put on after a blood sample was taken. Alopecia patients deemed DPC-suitable, aged 18 to 70, excluding pregnancy. Trimming pared 1 base from V and 0 bases from J, leaving 15 bases between. The CDR3 totals 17 residues. Germline-derived CDR1 and CDR2 are KGHDR and SFDVKD. Original processing notes: Individual samples carried between about 20,000 and 700,000 TCRs, with some 100,000 as the median. TCRdb itself ran the RACE reads through MiXCR, one entry per CDR3 protein. The V and J calls, along with clone size, are taken from TCRdb and not from the paper's own processing. This table has tens of thousands of distinct CDR3 sequences, 5% to 8.5% appearing once.

Sequences were derived from whole blood, sampled in connection with sensitization to the hapten diphenylcyclopropenone (DPC). This receptor was taken from a woman under 40 with alopecia areata. Some clones in this sample may be carry-over from other donors' samples. The chain carries TRBV24-1 and TRBJ2-7; no reliable D call. CDR3 DNA: TGTGCCACCAGTGATTTACAGACCGGGCGAGACTCCTACGAGCAGTACTTC. Translating gives CATSDLQTGRDSYEQYF.